This T cell receptor (beta chain) was retrieved from a study of identical twins. A single record per CDR3 protein comes from TCRdb applying MiXCR to the 5' RACE reads. This table holds just under 550,000 distinct CDR3 sequences, 13% to 15% found once. Trimming took off 5 bases at V and 2 bases at J, with 9 bases between the two ends. CDR1 and CDR2 from the germline V gene are SGHTA and FQGNSA. The CDR3 runs to 13 residues. The sample holds a few counts of this clonotype. Another study also made use of these data, one on yellow fever vaccine responses in identical twins.

The chain employs TRBV7-2 and TRBJ1-2; a weak D match, TRBD1 (6 bases). The receptor was derived from a woman under 30 in good health. The specimen was CD4+ T cells sorted from blood. The CDR3 bases are TGTGCCAGCAGCCGGGACAACAACTATGGCTACACCTTC. It codes for CASSRDNNYGYTF.